The sequence of this T cell receptor (beta chain) was determined in a study of PD-L1 blockade in urothelial cancer. For the study at large: Blood-derived samples held a median roughly 150,000 T cells.

Enrolled patients showed locally advanced or metastatic urothelial carcinoma. Sample contribution per patient ranged from 1 to 8, covering pretreatment and on-treatment. Study-level findings and limits: Better survival was forecast by a pretreatment blood TCR clonality below the median.

Assay used: immunoSEQ multiplex PCR; TCRdb lists only in-frame clones, some missing. The sample lists some 42,000 clones; 70% to 85% were seen once. Worth noting for this clone: Antigen unknown. The sample holds other DNA sequences that translate to the same CDR3.

V was cut by 2 bases and J by 4 bases, with 16 bases left in between. The CDR3 runs to 15 residues. Germline V gene data show CDR1 as SGDLS and CDR2 as YYNGEE. J is TRBJ2-7 and V is TRBV9, with D possibly matching TRBD2 (6 bases). The receptor was derived from a man between 65 and 85 years old with urothelial cancer. Material: PBMCs, obtained around atezolizumab (anti-PD-L1) treatment. CDR3 in DNA: TGTGCCAGCAGCGTGGGGGGACGGCAGGGTTACGAGCAGTACTTC. Encoded protein: CASSVGGRQGYEQYF.